A selection of T cell receptor beta chains follows, all from one sample in a study of cytomegalovirus exposure and HLA in healthy donors. Produced via immunoSEQ multiplex PCR; TCRdb's table is partial and in-frame only. Found here are 130,000 to 150,000 clones, approximately 70% of them singletons; the top ten hold 1.5% to 2%. The sequenced sample was PBMCs. The receptors shown here come from a woman between 18 and 30 years old in good health and CMV-seronegative. Each CDR3 is given with its conserved first and last residue. Fields, in order: clone size, V gene, CDR3 protein. The size field is filled for only some rows; it gives once, few, many or a size class.

-	TRBV9	CASSVDRGNYGYTF
-	TRBV18	CASSRDSNEKLFF
-	TRBV7-3	CASSPNSRDTPNYGYTF
-	TRBV4-1	CASSPLWARNYGYTF
once	TRBV28	CASSLGQRGTRDTQYF
-	TRBV7-8	CASSLGSYGYTF
-	TRBV5-6	CASSRGTGRVYEQYF
-	TRBV29-1	CSAAAGAGGNTIYF
-	TRBV4-1	CASSQRDRGINEQFF
few	TRBV13	CASSLNAGGHGYTF
-	TRBV6-1	CASRQGGWKSTEAFF
-	TRBV9	CASSEGAAPGYGYTF
-	TRBV5-1	CASSFGDSGDTIYF
-	TRBV5-6	CASSAGGANVLTF
-	TRBV5-6	CASSFQGRRTNEKLFF
-	TRBV5-1	CASRSVIANEKLFF
-	TRBV11-2	CASSPRGGDFQETQYF
few	TRBV7-2	CASSPTLSPGNTIYF
-	TRBV28	CASSPIRGVPNSNTEAFF
-	TRBV5-1	CASSYGTGVYTDTQYF
-	TRBV15	CATSRGLAGGGTLSTDTQYF
-	TRBV5-1	CASSLTGSYNEQFF
-	TRBV6-5	CASSYSLAMGYNEQFF
-	TRBV6-5	CASSSSGGLGNTIYF
few	TRBV6-5	CASRYGQGDVRPQHF
-	TRBV7-8	CASSRDRVGAGELFF
once	TRBV5-8	CASSPYARSNTEAFF
-	TRBV30	CAWKGQGNQPQHF
-	TRBV5-1	CASSMDRATSGSSGNTIYF
few	TRBV18	CASSPSAKETQYF
-	TRBV11-3	CASSLGGQGGTDTQYF
-	TRBV19	CASMRGTANTEAFF
-	TRBV7-9	CASTTTDRNYGYTF
-	TRBV9	CASSVAVSGTQYF
-	TRBV9	CASSVAASGEARQYF
-	TRBV5-1	CASSSVPGGTEADTQYF
-	TRBV19	CASSIFTGGTGNTIYF
-	TRBV5-5	CASSGGQISYNGQFF
-	TRBV2	CASSAGQGPYEQYF
-	TRBV5-1	CASSLAAVAMGDTQYF
-	TRBV11-2	CASSLAGGAYEQFF
-	TRBV30	CAWSLDRDDYGYTF
-	TRBV19	CATTGPYGVTNEKLFF
-	TRBV19	CASSMVEGGEAFF
-	TRBV6-1	CASSAYGQGGTEAFF